The 17 T cell receptor beta chains given below trace back to one sample, sequenced in a study of a mutant IDH1 vaccine in newly diagnosed glioma. The protocol was immunoSEQ multiplex PCR, while the TCRdb copy is restricted to in-frame clones and leaves out a portion. Seen here are about 56,000 clones, around 89% observed once, and the top ten hold about 5%. These receptors' antigens are unknown. Sample time point: week 5, during vaccination. It was 300 ug of mutant IDH1 20-mer peptide that made up each vaccine dose, given with topical imiquimod. Material: PBMCs, obtained from a glioma patient whose treatment included an IDH1 peptide vaccine. Receptors originate from a woman aged 40 to 55 with glioma.

This sequence joins TRBV25-1 and TRBJ2-2; D ambiguous. Germline assignment: CDR1 MGHDK and CDR2 SYGVNS. The V gene lost 2 bases and the J gene lost 4 bases, with 8 bases spanning the gap. The CDR3 is 14 amino acids. The CDR3 DNA reads as TGTGCCAGCAGTGAAATCGGTCGCACCGGGGAGCTGTTTTTT. Translated: CASSEIGRTGELFF.

CDR3 in DNA: TGTGCCAGCAGCCCCTCTCCCAATGAGCAGTTCTTC. This codes for CASSPSPNEQFF. The rearrangement links TRBV7-2 to TRBJ2-1; D remains unclear. Germline V gene lookup returns CDR1 SGHTA and CDR2 FQGNSA. CDR3 length: 12 residues. The ends were cut back, 5 bases at V and 6 bases at J, with 8 bases in the middle.

CDR3 in amino acids: CASNPVKREVVYNEQFF. The CDR3 DNA follows: TGTGCCAGCAACCCCGTAAAGCGGGAGGTGGTCTACAATGAGCAGTTCTTC. The V gene is TRBV7-9, the J gene TRBJ2-1, with 9 nucleotides matching TRBD2. Germline assignment: CDR1 SEHNR and CDR2 FQNEAQ (reference sequence). V gave up 7 bases and J gave up 3 bases; unmatched junction bases: 13. The length of the CDR3 is 17 residues. The whole variable domain, filled in from reference TRBV7-9 and TRBJ2-1, reads DTGVSQNPRHKITKRGQNVTFRCDPISEHNRLYWYRQTLGQGPEFLTYFQNEAQLEKSRLLSDRFSAERPKGSFSTLEIQRTEQGDSAMYLCASNPVKREVVYNEQFFGPGTRLTVL.

The rearrangement links TRBV19 to TRBJ2-5; D might be TRBD1 (8 bases). CDR1 is LNHDA and CDR2 is SQIVND in the germline V gene (reference sequence). The CDR3 is 16 residues long. V lost 4 bases, J lost 1 base, and 16 bases lay in between. The CDR3 sequence: CASSTNRGGGQETQYF. The CDR3 nucleotides are TGTGCCAGTAGTACCAACAGGGGGGGCGGCCAAGAGACCCAGTACTTC.

This chain connects TRBV5-4 to TRBJ2-7, with 15 bases lining up with TRBD2. The CDR3 consists of 16 residues. Germline values: CDR1 SGHNT, CDR2 YYREEE (reference sequence). V lost 4 bases and J lost 7; bases outside the gene matches: 9. The CDR3 region is CASSGGLAGGTWEQYF. In DNA form, the CDR3 reads TGTGCCAGCAGCGGGGGACTAGCGGGGGGCACTTGGGAGCAGTACTTC.

The chain links TRBV27 to TRBJ2-1; 7 bases line up with TRBD1. Germline trimming cut 7 bases from V and 4 bases from J; bases unmatched to any gene: 10. The length of the CDR3 is 15 residues. The germline gives CDR1 MNHEY, CDR2 SMNVEV (reference sequence). The CDR3 sequence: CASKPLRDRYNEQFF. The DNA of the CDR3 is TGTGCCAGCAAACCCCTCAGGGACAGATACAATGAGCAGTTCTTC.

The chain carries TRBV6-5 and TRBJ1-5; D unclear. Trimming removed 0 bases at V and 6 bases at J, with 12 bases between. This CDR3 comprises 15 residues. Germline-derived CDR1 and CDR2 are MNHEY and SVGAGI. The CDR3 nucleotides read TGTGCCAGCAGTTACTCGCGAGATTTGGGTCAGCCCCAGCATTTT. Amino acid sequence: CASSYSRDLGQPQHF.

CDR3 loop: CASSQSGGAYNEQFF. The CDR3 DNA reads as TGCGCCAGCAGCCAAAGCGGGGGGGCTTACAATGAGCAGTTCTTC. J is TRBJ2-1 and V is TRBV5-1; 10 bases match TRBD2. The J segment lost 4 bases and the V segment lost 4 bases, leaving 5 bases of the junction unmatched. This CDR3 has 15 residues. Per germline, CDR1 SGHRS and CDR2 YFSETQ.

The V gene is TRBV5-1, the J gene TRBJ1-1; D is undetermined. From germline, CDR1 is SGHRS and CDR2 YFSETQ. The CDR3 consists of 16 residues. V was shortened by 0 bases and J by 4 bases, with 16 bases between the two germline ends. This CDR3 reads CASSLEHPNGRTEAFF. For the CDR3, the DNA is TGCGCCAGCAGCTTGGAGCACCCGAATGGCCGCACTGAAGCTTTCTTT.

The rearrangement joins TRBV30 to TRBJ2-7; D uncertain. V was shortened by 6 bases and J by 0 bases, with 15 bases between the two germline ends. This CDR3 region has 14 residues. The germline V gene encodes CDR1 GTSNPN and CDR2 SVGIG (reference sequence). The CDR3, as DNA: TGTGCCTGCACGGTGGGGTCGAGCTCCTACGAGCAGTACTTC. Its translation: CACTVGSSSYEQYF.

This rearrangement joins TRBV6-4 to TRBJ2-3; 14 nucleotides agree with TRBD2. V shed 0 bases and J 7 bases; nucleotides not matched to a gene: 9. CDR3 length: 18 amino acids. Germline V gene data show CDR1 as MRHNA and CDR2 as SNTAGT. CDR3 amino acids: CASSDSMPTSGRAYTQYF. CDR3 sequence (DNA): TGTGCCAGCAGTGACTCGATGCCGACTAGCGGGAGGGCCTATACGCAGTATTTT.

The chain uses TRBV7-9 and TRBJ2-2; 8 positions match TRBD1. The CDR3 length is 16 residues. Germline V lookup: CDR1 SEHNR, CDR2 FQNEAQ (reference sequence). V shed 1 base and J 7 bases; nucleotides not matched to a gene: 8. CDR3 protein: CASSLVPGGGDGELFF. The CDR3 DNA follows: TGTGCCAGCAGCTTAGTCCCAGGGGGCGGCGACGGGGAGCTGTTTTTT.

CDR3 amino acids: CASSLRDRIETQYF. As DNA, the CDR3 is TGCGCCAGCAGCTTGCGAGACAGGATTGAGACCCAGTACTTC. The rearrangement joins TRBV5-1 to TRBJ2-5, with D perhaps matching TRBD1 (6 bases). V was clipped by 1 base and J by 5 bases, with 12 bases between them. Germline V lookup: CDR1 SGHRS, CDR2 YFSETQ. The CDR3 runs 14 residues.

The chain combines TRBV7-2 with TRBJ1-5; the D gene is possibly TRBD1 (5 bases). Germline CDR1 and CDR2: SGHTA and FQGNSA. V was trimmed by 5 bases and J by 5 bases, leaving 16 bases between them. This CDR3 region has 15 residues. The CDR3 loop reads CASSANPGGHQPQHF. CDR3 coding DNA: TGTGCCAGCAGCGCCAATCCGGGGGGTCATCAGCCCCAGCATTTT.

This chain links TRBV30 with TRBJ2-7; a weak D match, TRBD2 (5 bases). Trimming cost V 1 base and J 0 bases, with 7 bases left between them. The germline V gene has CDR1 GTSNPN and CDR2 SVGIG (reference sequence). This CDR3 has 13 amino acids. CDR3 nucleotide sequence: TGTGCCTGGAGTGCCAGCGGCTCCTACGAGCAGTACTTC. Protein: CAWSASGSYEQYF.

The chain combines TRBV29-1 with TRBJ2-3; TRBD2 matches 13 bases. Germline V lookup: CDR1 SQVTM, CDR2 ANQGSEA. With V trimmed by 7 bases and J by 0 bases, 4 bases remained unmatched. The CDR3 totals 15 residues. The CDR3 DNA reads as TGCAGCGGTGGACTAGCGGGGGATAGCACAGATACGCAGTATTTT. It specifies CSGGLAGDSTDTQYF.

The rearrangement joins TRBV6-1 to TRBJ1-1; D is possibly TRBD1 (5 bases). Germline V gene lookup returns CDR1 MNHNS and CDR2 SASEGT. V lost 3 bases and J lost 4, with 12 bases in between. There are 14 residues in the CDR3. CDR3 sequence reads: CASSEGRASTEAFF. The CDR3 DNA reads TGTGCCAGCAGTGAGGGCAGGGCGTCCACTGAAGCTTTCTTT.